This TCR beta chain emerged from a study of T cell responses to AZD1222 COVID-19 vaccine. Notes on the study in general: Among AZD1222 vaccinees, only five to seven were seropositive at baseline. The study reported that nearly half of spike-specific TCRs target unmutated variant regions. Spike-specific TCR breadth and depth went up after people got two AZD1222 doses. Females outnumbered males among donors, who were mostly white British; clonal diversity was possibly underestimated.

Only in-frame clones appear in the TCRdb table, and some are missing; sequencing was by immunoSEQ multiplex PCR. The sample contains approximately 100,000 clones, about nine tenths of which appear only once. Points on this clone: Antigen: not known.

Germline values: CDR1 SEHNR, CDR2 FQNEAQ (reference sequence). The CDR3 totals 17 residues. V was clipped by 1 base and J by 0 bases; unmatched bases: 7. The clonotype was recovered from an adult in good health. Sequenced material: peripheral blood, taken on day 0 of AZD1222 vaccination. The rearrangement uses TRBV7-9 and TRBJ2-7, with TRBD1 matching 9 bases. The CDR3 reads CASSLDGTGLSSYEQYF. The CDR3 region has the DNA TGTGCCAGCAGCTTAGATGGGACAGGGTTGAGCTCCTACGAGCAGTACTTC.